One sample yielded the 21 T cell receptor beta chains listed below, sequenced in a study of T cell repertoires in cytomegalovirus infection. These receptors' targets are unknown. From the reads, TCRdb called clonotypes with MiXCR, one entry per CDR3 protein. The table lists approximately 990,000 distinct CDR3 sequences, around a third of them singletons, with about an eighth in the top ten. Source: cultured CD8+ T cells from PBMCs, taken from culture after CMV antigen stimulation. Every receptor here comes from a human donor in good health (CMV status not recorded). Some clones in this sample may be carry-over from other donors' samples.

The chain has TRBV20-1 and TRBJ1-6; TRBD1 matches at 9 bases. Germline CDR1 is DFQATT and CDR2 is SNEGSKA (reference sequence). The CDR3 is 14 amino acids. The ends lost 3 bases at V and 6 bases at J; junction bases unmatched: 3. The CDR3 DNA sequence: TGCAGTGCTAGGGGACAGGGCTTTAATTCACCCCTCCACTTT. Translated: CSARGQGFNSPLHF.

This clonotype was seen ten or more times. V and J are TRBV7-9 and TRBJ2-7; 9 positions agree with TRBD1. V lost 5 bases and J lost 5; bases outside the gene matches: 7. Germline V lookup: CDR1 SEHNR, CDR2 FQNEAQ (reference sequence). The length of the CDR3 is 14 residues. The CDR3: CASSLPGQGDEQYV. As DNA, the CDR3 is TGTGCCAGCAGCCTACCGGGACAGGGCGACGAGCAGTACGTC.

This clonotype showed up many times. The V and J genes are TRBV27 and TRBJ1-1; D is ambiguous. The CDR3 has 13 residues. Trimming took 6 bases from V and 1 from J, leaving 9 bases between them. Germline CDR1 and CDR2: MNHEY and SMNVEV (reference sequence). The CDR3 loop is CASSLGKNTEAFF. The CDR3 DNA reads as TGTGCCAGCAGCTTAGGCAAGAACACTGAAGCTTTCTTT.

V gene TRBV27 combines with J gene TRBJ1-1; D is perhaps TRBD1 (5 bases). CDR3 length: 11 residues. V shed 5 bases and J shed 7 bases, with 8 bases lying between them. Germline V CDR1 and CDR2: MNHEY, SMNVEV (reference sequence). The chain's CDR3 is CASSRQNEAFF. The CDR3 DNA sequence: TGTGCCAGCAGTAGACAGAATGAAGCTTTCTTT.

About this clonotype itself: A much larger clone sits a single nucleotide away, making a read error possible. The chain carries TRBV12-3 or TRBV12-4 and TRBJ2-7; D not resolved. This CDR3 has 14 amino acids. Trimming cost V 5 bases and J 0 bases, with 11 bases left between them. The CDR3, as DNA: TGTGCCAGCAGTGCTGTTGAGAACTCCTACGAGCAGTACGTC. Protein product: CASSAVENSYEQYV.

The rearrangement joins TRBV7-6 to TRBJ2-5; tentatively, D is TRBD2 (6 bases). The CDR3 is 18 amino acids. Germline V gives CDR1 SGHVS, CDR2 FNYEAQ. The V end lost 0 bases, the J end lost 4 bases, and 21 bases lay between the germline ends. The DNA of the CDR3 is TGTGCCAGCAGCTTAGCTGTGGCGGGGACGGGGTTGGGAGAGACCCAGTACTTC. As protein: CASSLAVAGTGLGETQYF.

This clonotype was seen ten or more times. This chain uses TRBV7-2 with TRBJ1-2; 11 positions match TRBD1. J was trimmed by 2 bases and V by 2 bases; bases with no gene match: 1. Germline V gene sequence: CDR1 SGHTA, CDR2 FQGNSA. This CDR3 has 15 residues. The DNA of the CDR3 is TGTGCCAGCAGCTTATGGACAGGGGGCAACTATGGCTACACCTTC. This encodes CASSLWTGGNYGYTF.

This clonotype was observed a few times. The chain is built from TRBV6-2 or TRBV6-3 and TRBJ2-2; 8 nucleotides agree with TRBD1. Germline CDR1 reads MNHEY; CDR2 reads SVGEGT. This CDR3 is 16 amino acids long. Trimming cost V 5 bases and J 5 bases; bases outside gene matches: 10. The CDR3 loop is CASSAGQGARTGELFF. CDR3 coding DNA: TGTGCCAGCAGTGCGGGGCAGGGGGCGCGGACCGGGGAGCTGTTTTTT.

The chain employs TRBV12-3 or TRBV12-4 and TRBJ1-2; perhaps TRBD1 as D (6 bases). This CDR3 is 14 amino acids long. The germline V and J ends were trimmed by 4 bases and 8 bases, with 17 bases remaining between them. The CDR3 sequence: CASSWKGGRRGYTF. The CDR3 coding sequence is TGTGCCAGCAGTTGGAAGGGGGGCCGGAGAGGCTACACCTTC.

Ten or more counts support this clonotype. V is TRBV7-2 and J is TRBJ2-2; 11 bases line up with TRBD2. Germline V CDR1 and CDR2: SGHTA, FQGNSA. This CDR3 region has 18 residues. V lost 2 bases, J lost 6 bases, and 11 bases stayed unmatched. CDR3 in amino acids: CASSLFPPTSGGSGELFF. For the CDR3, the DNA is TGTGCCAGCAGCTTATTCCCCCCTACTAGCGGGGGTTCCGGGGAGCTGTTTTTT.

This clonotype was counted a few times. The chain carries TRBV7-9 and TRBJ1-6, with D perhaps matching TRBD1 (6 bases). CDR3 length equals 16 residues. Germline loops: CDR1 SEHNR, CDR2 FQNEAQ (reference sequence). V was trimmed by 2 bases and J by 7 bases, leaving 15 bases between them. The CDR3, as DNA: TGTGCCAGCAGCTTAACCCCTCAGGGGAGGAATTCACCCCTCCACTTT. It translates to CASSLTPQGRNSPLHF. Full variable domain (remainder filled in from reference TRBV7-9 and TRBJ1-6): DTGVSQNPRHKITKRGQNVTFRCDPISEHNRLYWYRQTLGQGPEFLTYFQNEAQLEKSRLLSDRFSAERPKGSFSTLEIQRTEQGDSAMYLCASSLTPQGRNSPLHFGNGTRLTVT.

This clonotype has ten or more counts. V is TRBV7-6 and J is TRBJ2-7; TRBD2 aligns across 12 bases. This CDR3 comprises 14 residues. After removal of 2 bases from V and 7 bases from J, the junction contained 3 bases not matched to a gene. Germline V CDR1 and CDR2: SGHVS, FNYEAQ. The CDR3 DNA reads TGTGCCAGCAGCTTAACACTAGCGGGGGGTGAGCAGTACTTC. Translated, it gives CASSLTLAGGEQYF.

CDR3 DNA sequence: TGTGCCAGCAGTTTTTCTTTAGTGTTTGGGACAGCATATGGCTACACCTTC. This gives the protein CASSFSLVFGTAYGYTF. The chain uses TRBV28 and TRBJ1-2; 7 bases line up with TRBD1. J lost 5 bases, V lost 3 bases, and 15 bases had no gene match. Germline V gene lookup returns CDR1 MDHEN and CDR2 SYDVKM. The CDR3 spans 17 residues.

CDR3 DNA: TGCGCCAGCAGCCGCTGGACAGGGGCCGCTGATGGCTACACCTTC. Encoded protein: CASSRWTGAADGYTF. The V gene is TRBV4-1, the J gene TRBJ1-2; 9 bases align to TRBD1. The CDR3 covers 15 residues. Germline V gene lookup returns CDR1 MGHRA and CDR2 YSYEKL. The V and J ends lost 4 bases and 6 bases, in that order; junction bases with no gene match: 9.

CDR3 amino acids: CASGGRDTQYF. CDR3 nucleotide sequence: TGTGCCAGCGGGGGCCGTGATACGCAGTATTTT. The V and J genes are TRBV9 and TRBJ2-3; a possible D gene is TRBD1 (6 bases). Germline V gene lookup returns CDR1 SGDLS and CDR2 YYNGEE. The CDR3 sequence is 11 residues long. The germline V and J ends were trimmed by 7 bases and 6 bases, with 9 bases remaining between them.

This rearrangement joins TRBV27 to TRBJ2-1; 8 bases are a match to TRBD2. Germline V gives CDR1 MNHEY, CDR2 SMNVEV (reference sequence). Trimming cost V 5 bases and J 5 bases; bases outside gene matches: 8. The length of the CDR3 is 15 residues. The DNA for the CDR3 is TGTGCCAGCAGTCCCTATTACGGGGGGGACAATGAGCAGTTCTTC. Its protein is CASSPYYGGDNEQFF.

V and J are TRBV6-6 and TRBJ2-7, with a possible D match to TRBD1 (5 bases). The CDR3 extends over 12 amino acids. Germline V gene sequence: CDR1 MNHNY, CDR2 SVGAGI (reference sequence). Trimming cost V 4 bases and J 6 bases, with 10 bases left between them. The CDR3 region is CASSSTGSEQYF. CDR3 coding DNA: TGTGCCAGCAGTTCTACAGGTTCCGAGCAGTACTTC.

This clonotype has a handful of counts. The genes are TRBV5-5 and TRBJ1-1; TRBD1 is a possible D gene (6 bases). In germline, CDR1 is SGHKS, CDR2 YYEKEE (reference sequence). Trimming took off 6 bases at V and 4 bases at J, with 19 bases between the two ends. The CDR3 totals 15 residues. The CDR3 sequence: CASTPFGGQGTEAFF. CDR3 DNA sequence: TGTGCCAGCACCCCTTTCGGGGGGCAGGGCACTGAAGCTTTCTTT.

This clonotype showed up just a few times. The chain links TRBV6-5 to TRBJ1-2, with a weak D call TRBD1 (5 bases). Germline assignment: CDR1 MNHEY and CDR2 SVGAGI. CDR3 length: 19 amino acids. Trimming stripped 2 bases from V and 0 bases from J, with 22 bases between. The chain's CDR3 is CASSYAYRGQGSANYGYTF. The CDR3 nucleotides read TGTGCCAGCAGTTACGCGTACCGGGGCCAAGGGTCGGCTAACTATGGCTACACCTTC.

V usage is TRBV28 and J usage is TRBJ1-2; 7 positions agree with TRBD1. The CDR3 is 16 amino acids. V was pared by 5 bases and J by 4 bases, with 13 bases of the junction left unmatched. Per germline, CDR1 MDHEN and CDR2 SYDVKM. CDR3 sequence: CASSHLDRVLIYGYTF. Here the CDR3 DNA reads TGTGCCAGCAGTCATCTCGACAGGGTTCTGATCTATGGCTACACCTTC.

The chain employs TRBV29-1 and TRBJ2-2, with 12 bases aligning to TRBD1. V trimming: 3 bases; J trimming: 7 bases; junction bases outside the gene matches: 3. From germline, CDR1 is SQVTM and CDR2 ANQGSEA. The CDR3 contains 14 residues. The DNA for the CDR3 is TGCAGCGTTGAGGGACAGGGGGCTGACGGGGAGCTGTTTTTT. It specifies CSVEGQGADGELFF.